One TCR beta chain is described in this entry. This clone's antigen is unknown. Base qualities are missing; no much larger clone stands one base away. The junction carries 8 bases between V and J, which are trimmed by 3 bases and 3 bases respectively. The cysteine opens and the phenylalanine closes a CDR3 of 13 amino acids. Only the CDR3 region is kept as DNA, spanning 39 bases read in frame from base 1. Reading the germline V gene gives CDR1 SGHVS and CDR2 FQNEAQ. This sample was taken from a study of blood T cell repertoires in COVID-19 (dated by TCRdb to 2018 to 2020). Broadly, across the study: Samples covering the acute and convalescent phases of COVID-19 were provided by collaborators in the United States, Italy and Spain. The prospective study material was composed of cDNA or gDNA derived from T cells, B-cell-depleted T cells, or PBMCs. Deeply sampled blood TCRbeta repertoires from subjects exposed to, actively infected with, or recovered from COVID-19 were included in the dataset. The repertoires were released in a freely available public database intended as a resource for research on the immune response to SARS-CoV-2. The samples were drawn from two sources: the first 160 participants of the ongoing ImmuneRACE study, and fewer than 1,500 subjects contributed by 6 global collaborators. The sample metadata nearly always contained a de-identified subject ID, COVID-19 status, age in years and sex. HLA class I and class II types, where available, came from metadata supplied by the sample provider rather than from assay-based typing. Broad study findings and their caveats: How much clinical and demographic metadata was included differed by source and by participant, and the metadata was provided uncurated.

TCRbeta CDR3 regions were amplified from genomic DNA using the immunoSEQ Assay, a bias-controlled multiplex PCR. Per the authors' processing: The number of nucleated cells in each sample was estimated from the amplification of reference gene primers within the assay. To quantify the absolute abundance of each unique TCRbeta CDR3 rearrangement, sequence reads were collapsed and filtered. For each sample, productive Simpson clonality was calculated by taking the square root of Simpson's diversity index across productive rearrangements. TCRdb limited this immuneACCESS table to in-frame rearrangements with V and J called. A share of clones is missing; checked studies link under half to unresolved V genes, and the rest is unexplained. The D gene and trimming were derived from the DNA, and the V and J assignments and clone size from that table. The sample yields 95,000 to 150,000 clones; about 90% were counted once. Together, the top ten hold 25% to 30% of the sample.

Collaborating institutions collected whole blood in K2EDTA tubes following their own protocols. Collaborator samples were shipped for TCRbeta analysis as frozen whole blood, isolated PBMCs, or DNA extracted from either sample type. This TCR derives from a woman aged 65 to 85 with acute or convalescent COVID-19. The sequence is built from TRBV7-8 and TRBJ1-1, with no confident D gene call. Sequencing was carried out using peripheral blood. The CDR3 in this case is CASSFGLYTEAFF. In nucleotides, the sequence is TGTGCCAGCAGCTTTGGACTTTACACTGAAGCTTTCTTT.